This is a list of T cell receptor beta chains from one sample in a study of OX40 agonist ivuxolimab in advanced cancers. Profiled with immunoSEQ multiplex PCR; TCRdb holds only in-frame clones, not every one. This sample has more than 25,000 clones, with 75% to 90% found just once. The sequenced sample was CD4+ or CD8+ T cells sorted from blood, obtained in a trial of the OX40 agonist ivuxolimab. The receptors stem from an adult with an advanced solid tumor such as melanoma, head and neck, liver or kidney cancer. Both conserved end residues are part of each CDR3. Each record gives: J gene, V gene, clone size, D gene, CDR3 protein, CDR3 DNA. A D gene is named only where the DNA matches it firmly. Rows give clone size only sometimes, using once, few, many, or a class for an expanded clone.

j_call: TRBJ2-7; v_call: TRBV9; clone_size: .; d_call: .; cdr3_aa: CASSVGSSYEQYF; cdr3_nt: TGTGCCAGCAGCGTCGGGTCCTCCTACGAGCAGTACTTC
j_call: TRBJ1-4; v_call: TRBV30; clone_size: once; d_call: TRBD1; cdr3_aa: CACGQGTNEKLFF; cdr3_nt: TGTGCCTGTGGACAGGGAACTAATGAAAAACTGTTTTTT
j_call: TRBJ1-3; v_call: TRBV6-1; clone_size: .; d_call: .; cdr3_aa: CASSGSGSGRAGNTIYF; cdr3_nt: TGTGCCAGCAGTGGATCGGGGTCAGGACGAGCCGGAAACACCATATATTTT
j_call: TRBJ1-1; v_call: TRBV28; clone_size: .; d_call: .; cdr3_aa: CASSKYRELNTEAFF; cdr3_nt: TGTGCCAGCAGTAAGTACAGGGAATTGAACACTGAAGCTTTCTTT
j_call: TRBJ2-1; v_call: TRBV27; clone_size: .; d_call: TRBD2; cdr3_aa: CASSLSSLAGVPEQFF; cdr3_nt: TGTGCCAGCAGTTTATCGAGCCTAGCGGGAGTCCCCGAGCAGTTCTTC
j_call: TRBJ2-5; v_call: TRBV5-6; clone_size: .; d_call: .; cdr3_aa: CASRSGLGVETQYF; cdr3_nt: TGTGCCAGCCGTTCGGGCCTCGGGGTAGAGACCCAGTACTTC
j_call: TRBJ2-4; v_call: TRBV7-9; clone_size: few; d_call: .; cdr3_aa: CASSLGGEAYF; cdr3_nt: TGTGCCAGCAGCTTAGGGGGGGAGGCGTACTTC
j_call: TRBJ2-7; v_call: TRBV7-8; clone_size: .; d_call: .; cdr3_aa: CASSLDALYEQYF; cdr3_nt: TGTGCCAGCAGCTTAGATGCTCTCTACGAGCAGTACTTC
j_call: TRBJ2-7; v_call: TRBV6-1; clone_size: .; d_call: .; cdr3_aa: CASRDSLSSYEQYF; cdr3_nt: TGTGCCAGCAGGGACTCCTTGAGCTCCTACGAGCAGTACTTC
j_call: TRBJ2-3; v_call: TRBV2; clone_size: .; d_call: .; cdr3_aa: CASSERRGGLLDTQYF; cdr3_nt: TGTGCCAGCAGTGAACGTCGGGGCGGGCTCCTAGATACGCAGTATTTT
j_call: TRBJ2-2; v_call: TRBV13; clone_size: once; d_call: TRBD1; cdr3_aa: CASSFRLDRGGTGELFF; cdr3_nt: TGTGCCAGCAGCTTCAGGCTGGACAGGGGGGGGACCGGGGAGCTGTTTTTT
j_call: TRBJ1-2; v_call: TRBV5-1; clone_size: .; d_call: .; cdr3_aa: CASSSGRANNYGYTF; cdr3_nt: TGCGCCAGCAGTTCGGGTAGGGCCAACAACTATGGCTACACCTTC
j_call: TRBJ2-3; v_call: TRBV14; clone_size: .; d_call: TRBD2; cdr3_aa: CASSQTSGIADTQYF; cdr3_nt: TGTGCCAGCAGCCAAACTAGCGGGATAGCGGATACGCAGTATTTT
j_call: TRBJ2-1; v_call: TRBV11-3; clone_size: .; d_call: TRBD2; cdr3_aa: CASSLDRGLAGDNEQFF; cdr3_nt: TGTGCCAGCAGCTTAGATAGGGGACTAGCGGGAGACAATGAGCAGTTCTTC
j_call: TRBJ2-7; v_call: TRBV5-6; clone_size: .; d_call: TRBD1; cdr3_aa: CASSLGTGPSYEQYF; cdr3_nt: TGTGCCAGCAGCTTGGGGACAGGGCCCTCCTACGAGCAGTACTTC
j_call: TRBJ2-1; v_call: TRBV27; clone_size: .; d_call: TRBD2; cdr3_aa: CASSLAAGGSYNEQFF; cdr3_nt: TGTGCCAGCAGTTTAGCGGCGGGAGGGTCGTACAATGAGCAGTTCTTC
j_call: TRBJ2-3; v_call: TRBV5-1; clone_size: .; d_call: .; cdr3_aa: CASYLALSTDTQYF; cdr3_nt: TGCGCCAGCTATCTAGCGTTAAGCACAGATACGCAGTATTTT
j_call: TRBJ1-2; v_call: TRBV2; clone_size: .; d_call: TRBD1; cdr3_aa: CASSEEGQGYTGYTF; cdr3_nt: TGTGCCAGCAGTGAGGAGGGACAGGGATATACTGGCTACACCTTC
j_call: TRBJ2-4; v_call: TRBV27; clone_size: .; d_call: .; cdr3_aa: CASSLSPYGHGDIQYF; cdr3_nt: TGTGCCAGCAGTTTATCCCCCTATGGGCATGGGGACATTCAGTACTTC
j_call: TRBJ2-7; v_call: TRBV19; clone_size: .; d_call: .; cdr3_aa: CASSIVPGSSYEQYF; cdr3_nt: TGTGCCAGTAGTATAGTCCCCGGATCCTCCTACGAGCAGTACTTC
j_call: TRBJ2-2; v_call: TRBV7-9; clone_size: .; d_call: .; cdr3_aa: CASSSNTGELFF; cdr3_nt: TGTGCCAGCAGCTCCAACACCGGGGAGCTGTTTTTT
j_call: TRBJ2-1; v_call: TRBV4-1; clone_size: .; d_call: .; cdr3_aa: CASSQTSGLLTYNEQFF; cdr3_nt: TGCGCCAGCAGCCAAACATCCGGGTTACTAACCTACAATGAGCAGTTCTTC
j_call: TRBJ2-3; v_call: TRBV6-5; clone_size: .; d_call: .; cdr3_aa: CASSYSRTALVAQYF; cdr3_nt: TGTGCCAGCAGTTACTCGAGGACGGCCTTGGTGGCGCAGTATTTT
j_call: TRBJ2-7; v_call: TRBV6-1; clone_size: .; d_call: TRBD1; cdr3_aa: CASSTPDRVGEQYF; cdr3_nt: TGTGCCAGCAGTACTCCGGACAGGGTTGGCGAGCAGTACTTC
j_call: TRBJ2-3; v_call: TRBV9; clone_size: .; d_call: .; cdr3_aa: CASSVDGGADTQYF; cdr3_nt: TGTGCCAGCAGCGTAGACGGAGGGGCAGATACGCAGTATTTT
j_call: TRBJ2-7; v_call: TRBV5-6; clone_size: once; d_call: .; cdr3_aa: CASSQGTSYEQYF; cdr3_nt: TGTGCCAGTTCACAGGGAACCTCCTACGAGCAGTACTTC
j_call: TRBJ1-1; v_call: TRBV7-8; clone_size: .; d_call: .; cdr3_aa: CASSLVSVREAFF; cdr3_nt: TGTGCCAGCAGCTTAGTATCTGTTCGTGAAGCTTTCTTT
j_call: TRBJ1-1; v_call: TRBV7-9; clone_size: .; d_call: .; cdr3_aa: CASSLRESNANTEAFF; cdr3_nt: TGTGCCAGCAGCTTACGGGAGAGTAATGCGAACACTGAAGCTTTCTTT
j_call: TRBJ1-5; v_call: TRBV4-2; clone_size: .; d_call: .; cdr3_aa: CASSQELGDSNQPQHF; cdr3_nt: TGTGCCAGCAGCCAAGAGTTGGGGGATAGCAATCAGCCCCAGCATTTT
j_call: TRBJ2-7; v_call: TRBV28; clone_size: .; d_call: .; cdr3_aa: CASGPREQYF; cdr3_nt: TGTGCCAGCGGGCCGAGGGAGCAGTACTTC
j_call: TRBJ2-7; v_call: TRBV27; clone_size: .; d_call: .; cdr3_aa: CASSPAGTPGYEQYF; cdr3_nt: TGTGCCAGCTCCCCCGCCGGGACCCCTGGCTACGAGCAGTACTTC
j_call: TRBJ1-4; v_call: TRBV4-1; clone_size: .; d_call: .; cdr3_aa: CASSQATGRNEKLFF; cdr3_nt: TGCGCCAGCAGCCAAGCCACAGGGCGTAATGAAAAACTGTTTTTT
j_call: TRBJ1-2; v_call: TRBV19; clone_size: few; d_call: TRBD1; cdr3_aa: CASTVDRVPYGYTF; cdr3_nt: TGTGCCAGTACCGTGGACAGGGTTCCTTATGGCTACACCTTC
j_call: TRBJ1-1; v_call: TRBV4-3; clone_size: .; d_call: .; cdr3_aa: CASGDRGRPEAFF; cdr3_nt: TGCGCCAGCGGGGATCGAGGGCGGCCTGAAGCTTTCTTT
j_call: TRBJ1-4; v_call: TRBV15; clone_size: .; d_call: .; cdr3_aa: CATSRPDRPNEKLFF; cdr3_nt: TGTGCCACCAGCAGACCGGACCGACCTAATGAAAAACTGTTTTTT
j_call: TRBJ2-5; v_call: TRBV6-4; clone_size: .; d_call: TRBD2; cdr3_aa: CASSDPGLAGDGETQYF; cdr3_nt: TGTGCCAGCAGTGACCCGGGACTAGCGGGAGACGGAGAGACCCAGTACTTC
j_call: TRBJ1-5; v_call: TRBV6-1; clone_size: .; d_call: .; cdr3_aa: CASSEVLGSNQPQHF; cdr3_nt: TGTGCCAGCAGTGAAGTGTTGGGGAGCAATCAGCCCCAGCATTTT
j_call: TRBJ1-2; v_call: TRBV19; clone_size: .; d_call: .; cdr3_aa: CASNPPGLYGYTF; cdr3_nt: TGTGCCAGTAACCCCCCGGGACTGTATGGCTACACCTTC
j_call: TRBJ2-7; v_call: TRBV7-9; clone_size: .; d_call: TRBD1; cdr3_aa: CASSFPGQGYEQYF; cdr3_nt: TGTGCCAGCAGCTTCCCGGGACAGGGCTACGAGCAGTACTTC
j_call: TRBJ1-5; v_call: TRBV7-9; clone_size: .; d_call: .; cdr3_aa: CASSGNSNQPQHF; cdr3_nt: TGTGCCAGCAGCGGCAATAGCAATCAGCCCCAGCATTTT
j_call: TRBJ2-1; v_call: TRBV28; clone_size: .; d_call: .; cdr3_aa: CASSFQLSYNEQFF; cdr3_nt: TGTGCCAGCAGTTTCCAGCTCTCCTACAATGAGCAGTTCTTC
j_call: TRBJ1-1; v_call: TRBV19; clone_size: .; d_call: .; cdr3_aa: CASSIDDWNTEAFF; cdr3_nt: TGTGCCAGTAGTATAGACGACTGGAACACTGAAGCTTTCTTT
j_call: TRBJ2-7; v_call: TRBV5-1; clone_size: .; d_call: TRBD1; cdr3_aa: CASSSDPGQGLGYEQYF; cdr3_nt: TGCGCCAGCAGCTCAGACCCGGGACAGGGCCTTGGCTACGAGCAGTACTTC